This TCR beta chain was recovered during a study of OX40 agonist ivuxolimab in advanced cancers. Some background on the complete study: Ivuxolimab was an agonistic, fully human IgG2 monoclonal antibody directed against OX40 (CD134), a costimulatory receptor. Three dose-escalation patients achieved partial responses, one with hepatocellular carcinoma and two with cutaneous melanoma. Prior anti-PD-1, anti-PD-L1 or anti-CTLA-4 therapy was permitted, and 35% to 40% of dose-escalation patients had received checkpoint inhibitors. Of the approximately 50 dose-escalation patients, hepatocellular carcinoma was present in some 19, melanoma in roughly 15, renal cell carcinoma in 9 and head and neck cancer in 9. The point of sequencing TCRbeta in the periphery was to test whether ivuxolimab changed TCR sequence diversity and drove clonal T-cell expansion. In the dose-escalation cohort, around four fifths of patients were male, and the mean age was approximately 64 years, with a range of about 23 to 85. Intravenous ivuxolimab was administered to patients every 2 weeks at six dose levels: 0.01, 0.1, 0.3, 1.5, 3 and 10 mg/kg. The paper reports the monotherapy dose-escalation portion (N of about 51 patients) of the phase I ivuxolimab trial. General conclusions and limits of the study: Low levels of normalized T-cell clonal expansion were also seen in some patients who did not respond. The antigen specificity of the clonally expanded peripheral T cells was not determined. After ivuxolimab, more expanded clones were found on average in CD8+ T cells than in CD4+ T cells. At doses of 0.1 to 3.0 mg/kg, clonal expansion of both CD4+ and CD8+ T cells in blood was seen between baseline and week 6. In the 0.1-3.0 mg/kg groups, partial responders were among the patients with the lowest normalized peripheral clonal expansion, particularly in CD8+ T cells.

The CDR3 runs 17 residues from the cysteine to the phenylalanine. Of all the DNA, just the CDR3 is kept, 51 bases in frame from base 1. Deletion took 2 bases off V and 2 bases off J, with a span of 19 bases between the germline ends. According to the germline V gene, CDR1 reads MDHEN and CDR2 reads SYDVKM. The trial excluded patients who had a history of autoimmune disease or who were on systemic immunosuppression. In every dose cohort, peripheral blood was drawn for TCR sequencing at baseline, cycle 4 day 1, and cycle 7 day 1. Samples were obtained from an open-label, multicenter, first-in-human phase I dose-escalation trial of ivuxolimab. Adults with locally advanced or metastatic melanoma, renal cell, hepatocellular, or head and neck squamous cell carcinoma were enrolled in the trial. Before TCR sequencing, CD4+ and CD8+ T cells were separately sorted from peripheral blood. Notes on this clone: The antigen this receptor binds is unknown. No base-level quality is on record; no much larger clone is a single base apart.

For sequencing of the TCRbeta CDR3 region, genomic DNA was extracted from the sorted cells. The immunoSEQ Assay was used to sequence the TCRbeta CDR3 regions. TCRdb's version of the immuneACCESS table is confined to in-frame rearrangements and falls short of the full clone set. An unresolved V gene accounts for under half of the shortfall where checked; the remainder is of unknown origin. Present in this sample are approximately 45,000 clones, about 86% of which were seen just once. Jointly, the top ten make up approximately 15% of the sample. The sample here was CD4+ or CD8+ T cells sorted from blood, taken in a trial of the OX40 agonist ivuxolimab. The clonotype was recovered from an adult with an advanced solid tumor such as melanoma, head and neck, liver or kidney cancer. The chain couples TRBV28 to TRBJ2-7; TRBD2 is possibly the D segment (5 matching bases). The nucleotide sequence is TGTGCCAGCAGTTTAGGGAGCAGTTCATCGGTCACCTACGAGCAGTACTTC. It is translated as CASSLGSSSSVTYEQYF.